These 2 T cell receptor beta chains were all obtained from the same sample, sequenced in a study of blood T cell repertoires in COVID-19. Produced via immunoSEQ multiplex PCR; TCRdb's table is partial and in-frame only. The table lists approximately 50,000 clones, less than 85% of them singletons. Sequenced input: peripheral blood. These TCRs come from a man between 65 and 85 years old with active COVID-19.

CDR3 in amino acids: CASSQVRAGELFF. Here the CDR3 DNA reads TGCGCCAGCAGCCAAGTCCGGGCCGGGGAGCTGTTTTTT. The genes are TRBV4-3 and TRBJ2-2, with D hard to call. The germline V gene has CDR1 LGHNA and CDR2 YSLEER. The CDR3 is 13 amino acids. Trimming stripped 1 base from V and 6 bases from J, with 6 bases between.

The J gene is TRBJ2-1, the V gene TRBV6-2 or TRBV6-3, with unresolved D. V lost 5 bases, J lost 8 bases, and 16 bases lay in between. The germline V gene has CDR1 MNHEY and CDR2 SVGEGT. This CDR3 is 14 amino acids long. The CDR3 DNA reads TGTGCCAGCAGTCCCCCCCCGGTGAATTATGAGCAGTTCTTC. Protein product: CASSPPPVNYEQFF.